These T cell receptor beta chains were read from a single sample in a study of T cells after yellow fever vaccination. TCRdb itself ran the 5' RACE reads through MiXCR, one entry per CDR3 protein. The table has 300,000 to 350,000 distinct CDR3 sequences, around 10% seen once. The source was CD4+ T cells sorted from PBMCs, collected 45 days after the yellow fever booster vaccination. All receptors come from a man aged 18 to 35 who received the YFV17D yellow fever vaccine. CDR3s include the opening cysteine and the closing phenylalanine or tryptophan. D genes are given only for firm matches. Size is omitted from some rows. Given values are once, few, many or a class for expanded clones.

TRBD2 TRBJ2-1 many TRBV4-3 TGCGCCAGCAGCCAAGGGACTAGCGGCTACAATGAGCAGTTCTTC CASSQGTSGYNEQFF
. TRBJ2-5 medium-sized TRBV5-1 TGCGCCAGCAGCTTGGGGAATGGAGAAGAGACCCAGTACTTC CASSLGNGEETQYF
TRBD1 TRBJ2-7 many TRBV5-1 TGCGCCAGCAGCTCCCCCGGGACAGGGGTCTACGAGCAGTACTTC CASSSPGTGVYEQYF
. TRBJ1-1 . TRBV29-1 TGCAGCGTTGGAAGGCAGCTGAACACTGAAGCTTTCTTT CSVGRQLNTEAFF
. TRBJ2-5 few TRBV7-8 TGTGCCAGCAGCTTAGAAGTCCCCGGGACCCAGTACTTC CASSLEVPGTQYF
. TRBJ2-1 many TRBV12-3/TRBV12-4 TGTGCCAGCAGTCAAGGGGGCGGGGGCGCACAAAATGAGCAGTTCTTC CASSQGGGGAQNEQFF
. TRBJ1-1 few TRBV19 TGTGCCAGTAGTATACGGGGGACTTACGCTGAAGCTTTCTTT CASSIRGTYAEAFF
. TRBJ2-1 few TRBV5-4 TGTGCCAGCAGACCCCTCGGCTCCTACAATGAGCAGTTCTTC CASRPLGSYNEQFF
. TRBJ1-3 few TRBV2 TGTGCCAGCAGGCGCCGACAGTTCTCTGGAAACACCATATATTTT CASRRRQFSGNTIYF
. TRBJ2-3 few TRBV6-2/TRBV6-3 TGTGCCAGCAGTTCCCAAACTAGGGGTAGGGGCTTGGTGACAGATACGCAGTATTTT CASSSQTRGRGLVTDTQYF
TRBD2 TRBJ2-1 few TRBV6-6 TGTGCCAGCGGACTAGCGGGGGCGGATGAGCAGTTCTTC CASGLAGADEQFF
. TRBJ1-2 many TRBV12-3/TRBV12-4 TGTGCCAGCAGTTCCAGGGTTGGTGGCTACACCTTC CASSSRVGGYTF
. TRBJ2-7 few TRBV27 TGTGCCAGCAGCCCCCAAAGGGGGTCTATCCGCGAGCAGTACTTC CASSPQRGSIREQYF
. TRBJ1-2 . TRBV3-1 TGTGCCAGCAGCCAACTAGGAGCCTTCTATGGCTACACCTTC CASSQLGAFYGYTF
TRBD2 TRBJ2-1 . TRBV9 TGTGCCAGCAGCGGGTACATGGGCCCTCGGACTAGCGGGGGCCTGTACAATGAGCAGTTCTTC CASSGYMGPRTSGGLYNEQFF
. TRBJ2-3 many TRBV7-3 TGTGCCAGCAGCTACCGGACCGCAGATACGCAGTATTTT CASSYRTADTQYF
. TRBJ1-4 . TRBV5-1 TGCGCCAGCAGCGACAGCTCAACTAATGAAAAACTGTTTTTT CASSDSSTNEKLFF
. TRBJ1-2 . TRBV3-1 TGTGCCAGCAGCCAAGGTGAGGGAAATGGCTACACCTTC CASSQGEGNGYTF
. TRBJ2-3 . TRBV18 TGTGCCAGCTCACCACGGGCCCGGGGAGATACGCAGTATTTT CASSPRARGDTQYF
. TRBJ1-3 few TRBV5-1 TGCGCCAGCAGCTTGGGGGTGGACCCTGGAAACACCATATATTTT CASSLGVDPGNTIYF
. TRBJ1-1 many TRBV12-3/TRBV12-4 TGTGCCAGCAGTTTTATTGGGACCAGGCGAGCTTTCTTT CASSFIGTRRAFF
. TRBJ1-5 . TRBV21-1 TGTGCCAGCAGCAAGAAGTCAGGGAACGATCAGCCCCAGCATTTT CASSKKSGNDQPQHF
. TRBJ2-4 few TRBV7-2 TGTGCCAGCAGCGAGAGGGGGTCATTGGGTTACATTCAGTACTTC CASSERGSLGYIQYF
. TRBJ1-1 few TRBV5-1 TGCGCCAGCAGCCCCGGGACCGACACTAACACTGAAGCTTTCTTT CASSPGTDTNTEAFF
TRBD1 TRBJ2-3 few TRBV20-1 TGCAGTGCTAGAAGAGGGGGCGATGGGGGTGATACGCAGTATTTT CSARRGGDGGDTQYF
. TRBJ1-2 few TRBV5-4 TGTGCCAGCAGCCAAAACATTAACTATGGCTACACCTTC CASSQNINYGYTF
. TRBJ1-1 . TRBV5-4 TGTGCCAGCAGCTTGGTAAGCACTGAAGCTTTCTTT CASSLVSTEAFF
. TRBJ2-3 few TRBV5-1 TGCGCCAGCAGCTTGGAGGGGCGCATCACAGATACGCAGTATTTT CASSLEGRITDTQYF
. TRBJ1-1 . TRBV9 TGTGCCAGCAGCGCTGACAGGCACACTGAAGCTTTCTTT CASSADRHTEAFF
. TRBJ1-1 . TRBV27 TGTGCCAGCAGTTACCGGGGGGCCACTGAAGCTTTCTTT CASSYRGATEAFF
. TRBJ2-3 few TRBV7-2 TGTGCCAGCAGCTTGGGATGGGGCACAGATACGCAGTATTTT CASSLGWGTDTQYF
. TRBJ2-2 . TRBV7-8 TGTGCCAGCAGCTCAACGACCAACACCGGGGAGCTGTTTTTT CASSSTTNTGELFF
. TRBJ2-5 many TRBV2 TGTGCCAGCAGTCCCGATGGACTGACGGTGGTGTCCCAGTACTTC CASSPDGLTVVSQYF
. TRBJ2-1 many TRBV4-2 TGTGCCAGCAGCCCCGGACGGATCCTGGGTTATGAGCAGTTCTTC CASSPGRILGYEQFF
TRBD2 TRBJ2-1 . TRBV6-2/TRBV6-3 TGTGCCAGCAGTTACTCCCAGCGGGGAGAGCAGTTCTTC CASSYSQRGEQFF
. TRBJ1-4 . TRBV27 TGTGCCAGCAGTCCCCCAGGGGTCGAGGGTGAAAAACTGTTTTTT CASSPPGVEGEKLFF
. TRBJ1-1 few TRBV5-4 TGTGCCAGCAGCTCTCCAACGACAGAGGGCACTGAAGCTTTCTTT CASSSPTTEGTEAFF
. TRBJ2-3 . TRBV20-1 TGCAGTGCGGGTCTCTCCCCCGCGGATACGCAGTATTTT CSAGLSPADTQYF
. TRBJ1-5 once TRBV7-2 TGTGCCAGCAGCCGCGGGGGGGGGAGTCAGCCCCAGCATTTT CASSRGGGSQPQHF
TRBD2 TRBJ2-5 few TRBV20-1 TGCAGTGCTCCGAGGACTAGCGGGTGGGAGACCCAGTACTTC CSAPRTSGWETQYF
. TRBJ2-5 . TRBV5-8 TGTGCCAGCAGCTGGTTGGGGGAAGGAGAGACCCAGTACTTC CASSWLGEGETQYF
. TRBJ2-3 many TRBV2 TGTGCCAGCCGCGGGGACCCAGATACGCAGTATTTT CASRGDPDTQYF
TRBD2 TRBJ2-1 many TRBV9 TGTGCCAGCAGCCCCAGGGGTAGCGGGGGGGCTAATGAGCAGTTCTTC CASSPRGSGGANEQFF
. TRBJ2-1 many TRBV29-1 TGCAGCGTTGCCCCGAACATAGGGCAGTTCTTC CSVAPNIGQFF
TRBD1 TRBJ2-2 . TRBV7-2 TGTGCCAGCAGCGGGGACAGCCGGAACACCGGGGAGCTGTTTTTT CASSGDSRNTGELFF
. TRBJ2-3 few TRBV6-2/TRBV6-3 TGTGCCAGCAGTTACTCGTCAGAGAGAAACACAGATACGCAGTATTTT CASSYSSERNTDTQYF
TRBD1 TRBJ1-1 . TRBV20-1 TGCAGGGTTAAACAGGGGATGAACACTGAAGCTTTCTTT CRVKQGMNTEAFF
. TRBJ2-3 . TRBV4-2 TGTGCCAGCAGCCAACTGGGGGTTGGCACGGCCCAGGGTACGCAGTATTTT CASSQLGVGTAQGTQYF
. TRBJ2-3 . TRBV6-4 TGTGCCAGCAGTGAGGGCGGAAATACGCAGTATTTT CASSEGGNTQYF
. TRBJ2-1 few TRBV18 TGTGCCAGCTCACCACCTTCCGGCATGAGGGGGTATGAGCAGTTCTTC CASSPPSGMRGYEQFF
. TRBJ2-3 many TRBV12-5 TGTGCTAGTGGTCCGGACAGCTTAGATACGCAGTATTTT CASGPDSLDTQYF
. TRBJ1-5 few TRBV7-2 TGTGCCAGCAGCTTAGATCAAGGTCAGCCCCAGCATTTT CASSLDQGQPQHF
. TRBJ1-2 few TRBV7-9 TGTGCCAGCAGCTTCCTTGGGACCGAACATGGCTACACCTTC CASSFLGTEHGYTF
. TRBJ1-2 few TRBV5-1 TGCGCCAGCAGCTTGGAGCCCAGGCGATGGTTCTATGGCTACACCTTC CASSLEPRRWFYGYTF
. TRBJ1-6 few TRBV7-2 TGTGCCAGCAGCTTATCACAGGGTGTCTTATCACCCCTCCACTTT CASSLSQGVLSPLHF